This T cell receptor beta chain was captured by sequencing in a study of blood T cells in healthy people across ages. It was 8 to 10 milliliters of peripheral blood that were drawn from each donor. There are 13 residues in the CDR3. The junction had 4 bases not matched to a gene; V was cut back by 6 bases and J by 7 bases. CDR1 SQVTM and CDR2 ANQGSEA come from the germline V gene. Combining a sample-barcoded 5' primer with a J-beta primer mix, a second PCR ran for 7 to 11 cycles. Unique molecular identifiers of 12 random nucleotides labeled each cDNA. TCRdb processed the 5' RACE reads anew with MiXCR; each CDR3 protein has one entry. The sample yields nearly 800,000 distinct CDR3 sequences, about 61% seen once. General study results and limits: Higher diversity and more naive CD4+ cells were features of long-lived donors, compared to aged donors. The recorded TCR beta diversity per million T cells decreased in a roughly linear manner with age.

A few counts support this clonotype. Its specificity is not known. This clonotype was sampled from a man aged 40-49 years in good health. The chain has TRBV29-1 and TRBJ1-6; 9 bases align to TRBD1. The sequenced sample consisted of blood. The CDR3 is CSVRDRENSPLHF. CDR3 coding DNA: TGCAGCGTCCGGGACAGGGAGAATTCACCCCTCCACTTT.